Below, one TCR beta chain is given with its context. Its binding antigen is unknown. The record has no base qualities; no much larger clone is one base away. This sample stems from a study of blood T cell repertoires in COVID-19 (dated by TCRdb to 2018 to 2020). General notes on the study: Samples covering the acute and convalescent phases of COVID-19 were provided by collaborators in the United States, Italy and Spain. The prospective study material was composed of cDNA or gDNA derived from T cells, B-cell-depleted T cells, or PBMCs. The dataset comprised deeply sampled blood TCRbeta repertoires from subjects exposed to, actively infected with, or recovered from COVID-19. The repertoires were made available in a free public database intended to serve as a resource for research on the immune response to SARS-CoV-2. Samples came from the ongoing ImmuneRACE study (first 160 participants) plus 1,254 subjects from 6 global collaborators. Nearly every sample came with metadata listing a de-identified subject ID, COVID-19 status, age in years and sex. Where available, HLA class I and class II types were obtained from metadata supplied by the sample provider rather than from assay-based typing. What the research found in general, with its limitations: How much clinical and demographic metadata was included differed by source and by participant, and the metadata was provided uncurated.

TCRbeta CDR3 regions were amplified from genomic DNA using the immunoSEQ Assay, a bias-controlled multiplex PCR. As for how the authors treated the data: The number of nucleated cells in each sample was estimated from the amplification of reference gene primers within the assay. To quantify the absolute abundance of each unique TCRbeta CDR3 rearrangement, sequence reads were collapsed and filtered. For each sample, productive Simpson clonality was calculated as the square root of Simpson's diversity index across productive rearrangements. Imported from immuneACCESS, the table was reduced by TCRdb to in-frame sequences with V and J called. These copies leave out some clones; in studies compared against another copy, an unresolved V gene accounts for under half, and the cause of the remainder is not known. The V and J calls and the clone size are those of that table, but D and trimming were determined from the DNA. The sample table records tens of thousands of clones; just over 85% of these occur just once. Jointly, the top ten make up around 22% of the sample.

Whole blood was collected in K2EDTA tubes by collaborating institutions according to the institutions' own protocols. For TCRbeta analysis, collaborators shipped samples as frozen whole blood, isolated PBMCs, or DNA extracted from either of those sample types. The sequencing input was peripheral blood. This receptor was taken from a man in his 70s in a cohort sampled during active COVID-19.

The CDR3 region has the sequence CASSQEMGQGIYEQYF. The sequence in DNA is TGTGCCAGCAGCCAAGAAATGGGACAGGGGATCTACGAGCAGTACTTC. The rearranged chain carries TRBV4-2 and TRBJ2-7, and 10 junction bases match TRBD1. Germline trimming: 0 bases from V, 3 bases from J; junction bases outside gene matches: 5. In the germline V gene, CDR1 corresponds to LGHNA and CDR2 to YNFKEQ. The CDR3, from cysteine to phenylalanine, totals 16 residues. Kept here is only the CDR3 DNA, which spans 48 bases and is read in frame from base 1.